These T cell receptor beta chains were read from a single sample in a study of beta chain features in type 1 diabetes. Some clones are missing from TCRdb's copy, which holds only in-frame ones; the method was immunoSEQ multiplex PCR. The repertoire has approximately 470,000 clones, around 28% of them found once; the top ten carry more than 0.055%. Sequenced: naive CD4+ T cells from blood. The receptors derive from a man aged 18-30 years in good health. Both conserved end residues are part of each CDR3. D genes are given only for firm matches. Only some rows state a clone size, as once, few, many or a class for expanded clones.

j_call,v_call,clone_size,cdr3_length,d_call,cdr3_aa,cdr3_nt
TRBJ2-5,TRBV27,NA,14,NA,CASSLLGGGETQYF,TGTGCCAGCAGTTTACTAGGAGGAGGAGAGACCCAGTACTTC
TRBJ2-1,TRBV29-1,NA,16,NA,CSVEYEGLSSYNEQFF,TGCAGCGTTGAGTATGAGGGTTTGAGCTCCTACAATGAGCAGTTCTTC
TRBJ2-5,TRBV7-9,NA,14,NA,CASRSRDYQETQYF,TGTGCCAGCAGGTCCCGGGACTACCAAGAGACCCAGTACTTC
TRBJ2-1,TRBV20-1,few,11,NA,CSAPRNAEQFF,TGCAGTGCTCCCAGGAATGCTGAGCAGTTCTTC
TRBJ2-5,TRBV30,NA,15,NA,CAWSGLFLGLETQYF,TGTGCCTGGAGTGGGTTGTTTCTGGGTTTAGAGACCCAGTACTTC
TRBJ1-5,TRBV15,NA,16,TRBD1,CATSRSRDRGDQPQHF,TGTGCCACCAGCAGATCCCGGGACAGGGGAGACCAGCCCCAGCATTTT
TRBJ2-3,TRBV29-1,few,13,NA,CSVDSRGTDTQYF,TGCAGCGTTGATTCTCGGGGTACAGATACGCAGTATTTT
TRBJ1-2,TRBV2,NA,14,TRBD1,CASSGDRTNYGYTF,TGTGCCAGCAGTGGGGACAGAACTAACTATGGCTACACCTTC
TRBJ1-2,TRBV18,NA,14,NA,CASSPGRVNYGYTF,TGTGCCAGCTCACCAGGCAGGGTTAACTATGGCTACACCTTC
TRBJ2-4,TRBV15,NA,15,TRBD1,CATSRAGGGKNIQYF,TGTGCCACCAGCAGGGCAGGGGGCGGCAAAAACATTCAGTACTTC
TRBJ2-1,TRBV7-2,NA,15,NA,CASSPTPFSYNEQFF,TGTGCCAGCAGCCCAACTCCTTTCTCCTACAATGAGCAGTTCTTC
TRBJ2-7,TRBV29-1,NA,13,NA,CSVVGGSSYEQYF,TGCAGCGTTGTTGGAGGGAGCTCCTACGAGCAGTACTTC
TRBJ2-3,TRBV9,few,14,NA,CASSVTASSDTQYF,TGTGCCAGCAGCGTAACGGCTTCTTCAGATACGCAGTATTTT
TRBJ2-7,TRBV15,NA,15,NA,CATSRDLQATYEQYF,TGTGCCACCAGCAGAGATTTGCAGGCTACCTACGAGCAGTACTTC
TRBJ2-1,TRBV7-2,few,14,TRBD1,CASSPATGGGEQFF,TGTGCCAGCAGCCCGGCGACAGGGGGCGGTGAGCAGTTCTTC
TRBJ2-3,TRBV5-1,few,14,NA,CASSFRDSTDTQYF,TGCGCCAGCAGCTTCAGAGATTCCACAGATACGCAGTATTTT
TRBJ2-1,TRBV7-2,NA,15,NA,CASSLSFGGYNEQFF,TGTGCCAGCAGCTTAAGCTTTGGCGGTTACAATGAGCAGTTCTTC
TRBJ2-3,TRBV4-3,few,14,NA,CASSQEVRTDTQYF,TGCGCCAGCAGCCAAGAAGTTAGGACAGATACGCAGTATTTT
TRBJ1-5,TRBV2,NA,14,TRBD1,CASTTTGLGQPQHF,TGTGCCAGCACTACGACAGGGCTGGGACAGCCCCAGCATTTT
TRBJ1-4,TRBV14,NA,15,NA,CASSPAGGNNEKLFF,TGTGCCAGCTCCCCGGCGGGGGGAAACAATGAAAAACTGTTTTTT
TRBJ2-5,TRBV7-2,few,15,NA,CASSQRREPQETQYF,TGTGCCAGCAGCCAACGGAGAGAACCCCAAGAGACCCAGTACTTC
TRBJ1-5,TRBV30,few,12,NA,CAWSTRNQPQHF,TGTGCCTGGAGTACCAGAAATCAGCCCCAGCATTTT
TRBJ1-1,TRBV7-9,NA,13,NA,CASSLSGNTEAFF,TGTGCCAGCAGCTTATCGGGAAACACTGAAGCTTTCTTT
TRBJ2-1,TRBV29-1,few,14,TRBD2,CSVERGTALGEQFF,TGCAGCGTTGAGCGGGGGACTGCTCTCGGTGAGCAGTTCTTC
TRBJ2-5,TRBV7-2,few,13,NA,CASSLLHQETQYF,TGTGCCAGCAGCTTATTACACCAAGAGACCCAGTACTTC
TRBJ2-7,TRBV10-3,NA,13,TRBD2,CAVSGSEIREQYF,TGTGCCGTTAGCGGGAGCGAGATTAGAGAGCAGTACTTC
TRBJ1-5,TRBV16,few,14,NA,CASSPREGGQPQHF,TGTGCCAGCAGCCCCAGAGAGGGAGGTCAGCCCCAGCATTTT
TRBJ2-3,TRBV9,few,17,NA,CASSVAPPQGGTDTQYF,TGTGCCAGCAGCGTAGCTCCCCCACAGGGAGGGACAGATACGCAGTATTTT
TRBJ1-1,TRBV7-9,NA,14,NA,CASSEVLMNTEAFF,TGTGCCAGCAGCGAGGTTCTGATGAACACTGAAGCTTTCTTT
TRBJ1-4,TRBV18,NA,14,TRBD1,CASSRTGGNEKLFF,TGTGCCAGCTCACGGACAGGGGGCAATGAAAAACTGTTTTTT
TRBJ2-1,TRBV28,NA,15,TRBD2,CASDPAGGAYNEQFF,TGTGCCAGCGACCCAGCGGGGGGAGCCTACAATGAGCAGTTCTTC